The 13 T cell receptor beta chains in this list originate from one sample, sequenced in a study of beta chain features in type 1 diabetes. The isolated RNA, all of it, was reverse transcribed, so expressed TCRB transcripts were what got sequenced. Assay: immunoSEQ multiplex PCR; the TCRdb copy retains only in-frame clones and omits some. There are 150,000 to 200,000 clones in the sample; just over 9% occur only once, and under 2.5% lies in the top ten. Specimen: central memory CD4+ T cells from blood. The receptors stem from a woman between 18 and 29 years old in good health.

This rearrangement joins TRBV7-6 to TRBJ2-1; 12 bases line up with TRBD2. Germline trimming cut 5 bases from V and 9 bases from J; bases unmatched to any gene: 5. The CDR3 extends over 14 amino acids. From germline, CDR1 is SGHVS and CDR2 FNYEAQ. The CDR3 nucleotides are TGTGCCAGCAGCCTGACTAGCGGGAGCTCTGAGCAGTTCTTC. It codes for CASSLTSGSSEQFF.

The chain couples TRBV19 to TRBJ1-2, with TRBD1 as a possible D gene (6 bases). The CDR3 runs to 15 residues. V lost 6 bases and J lost 0, with 14 bases in between. The V gene's germline CDR1 is LNHDA and CDR2 SQIVND (reference sequence). The CDR3: CASSPFGQTNYGYTF. The CDR3 DNA sequence: TGTGCCAGTAGCCCTTTCGGACAGACTAACTATGGCTACACCTTC.

This clone was counted only a few times. The chain combines TRBV5-1 with TRBJ2-5; D is ambiguous. The CDR3 runs 14 residues. The germline V and J ends were trimmed by 1 base and 5 bases, with 12 bases remaining between them. From germline, CDR1 is SGHRS and CDR2 YFSETQ. The CDR3 DNA is TGCGCCAGCAGCTTGTCACTCATCGCCGAGACCCAGTACTTC. This sequence encodes CASSLSLIAETQYF.

This clone was recorded a few times. The rearrangement uses TRBV2 and TRBJ1-1; D remains ambiguous. V was shortened by 1 base and J by 5 bases, with 14 bases between the two germline ends. CDR3 size: 15 residues. Germline loops: CDR1 SNHLY, CDR2 FYNNEI. The CDR3 DNA is TGTGCCAGCAGTGAAGATGTTCTGAGCCTTACTGAAGCTTTCTTT. Translation: CASSEDVLSLTEAFF.

The chain is built from TRBV10-3 and TRBJ2-5, with 10 bases aligning to TRBD1. The length of the CDR3 is 16 residues. The ends lost 4 bases at V and 4 bases at J; junction bases unmatched: 9. Germline V gene lookup returns CDR1 ENHRY and CDR2 SYGVKD. Here the CDR3 DNA reads TGTGCCATCAGTGGGACCGACAGGGGGCAGGGAGAGACCCAGTACTTC. Translation gives CAISGTDRGQGETQYF.

The chain employs TRBV5-1 and TRBJ1-6, with D possibly TRBD1 on 5 matching bases. V gave up 0 bases and J gave up 8 bases, with 9 bases separating them. This CDR3 region has 14 residues. Germline assignment: CDR1 SGHRS and CDR2 YFSETQ. CDR3 amino acids: CASSLGQQDSPLHF. The CDR3 coding sequence is TGCGCCAGCAGCTTGGGACAGCAGGATTCACCCCTCCACTTT.

The V call is TRBV5-1, the J call TRBJ2-7, with 10 positions matching TRBD2. V shed 0 bases and J 0 bases; nucleotides not matched to a gene: 6. There are 17 residues in the CDR3. Germline lookup yields CDR1 SGHRS and CDR2 YFSETQ. CDR3 coding DNA: TGCGCCAGCAGCTTGGGTCGAGCGGGAGGGGGCTCCTACGAGCAGTACTTC. Translation gives CASSLGRAGGGSYEQYF.

V gene TRBV5-1 combines with J gene TRBJ2-1; 10 bases line up with TRBD2. Germline CDR1 and CDR2: SGHRS and YFSETQ. J lost 0 bases, V lost 6 bases, and 3 bases had no gene match. CDR3 length: 15 amino acids. The CDR3 reads CASTLAGGSYNEQFF. CDR3 sequence (DNA): TGCGCCAGCACCTTAGCGGGGGGCTCCTACAATGAGCAGTTCTTC.

This chain connects TRBV7-9 to TRBJ2-1; D remains ambiguous. Germline assignment: CDR1 SEHNR and CDR2 FQNEAQ (reference sequence). Trimming shortened V by 1 base and J by 12 bases, and 10 bases separated the two germline ends. The CDR3 extends over 12 amino acids. The DNA for the CDR3 is TGTGCCAGCAGCTTAGACCTGCCGGTGCAGTTCTTC. As protein: CASSLDLPVQFF. The entire variable domain, with the rest obtained from reference TRBV7-9 and TRBJ2-1, is as follows: DTGVSQNPRHKITKRGQNVTFRCDPISEHNRLYWYRQTLGQGPEFLTYFQNEAQLEKSRLLSDRFSAERPKGSFSTLEIQRTEQGDSAMYLCASSLDLPVQFFGPGTRLTVL.

The genes are TRBV5-6 and TRBJ1-2, with 8 positions matching TRBD1. CDR1 SGHDT and CDR2 YYEEEE come from the germline V gene. V was clipped by 0 bases and J by 7 bases; unmatched bases: 5. The CDR3 is 14 amino acids. Here the CDR3 reads CASSLVRGQGGYTF. CDR3 sequence (DNA): TGTGCCAGCAGCTTGGTCAGGGGGCAGGGTGGCTACACCTTC.

V and J are TRBV7-8 and TRBJ1-2; D unresolved. V was trimmed by 3 bases and J by 0 bases, leaving 14 bases between them. Germline CDR1 and CDR2: SGHVS and FQNEAQ. This CDR3 is built from 16 residues. The CDR3 loop reads CASSFGGLGTNYGYTF. CDR3 sequence (DNA): TGTGCCAGCAGCTTCGGCGGATTGGGTACTAACTATGGCTACACCTTC. The whole variable domain, filled in from reference TRBV7-8 and TRBJ1-2, reads GAGVSQSPRYKVAKRGQDVALRCDPISGHVSLFWYQQALGQGPEFLTYFQNEAQLDKSGLPSDRFFAERPEGSVSTLKIQRTQQEDSAVYLCASSFGGLGTNYGYTFGSGTRLTVV.

With respect to this clone: Other DNA sequences from this sample encode an identical CDR3 as well. V is TRBV5-1 and J is TRBJ2-3, with 10 bases lining up with TRBD2. CDR1 SGHRS and CDR2 YFSETQ come from the germline V gene. The CDR3 runs to 15 residues. Losses at the gene ends were 3 bases for V and 5 bases for J; bases not matched to a gene: 6. The CDR3, as DNA: TGCGCCAGCAGCTCGAGCGGGGGGGCGATAGATACGCAGTATTTT. Its protein is CASSSSGGAIDTQYF.

This clone was recorded many times. CDR3 sequence: CASSPQGYVAFF. In DNA form, the CDR3 reads TGTGCCAGCAGCCCCCAGGGGTATGTGGCTTTCTTT. The rearrangement links TRBV7-2 to TRBJ1-1, with TRBD1 as a possible D gene (6 bases). V lost 5 bases to trimming and J lost 11 bases, with 15 bases between them. The CDR3 extends over 12 amino acids. The germline V gene encodes CDR1 SGHTA and CDR2 FQGNSA. The full variable domain, completed using reference TRBV7-2 and TRBJ1-1, is GAGVSQSPSNKVTEKGKDVELRCDPISGHTALYWYRQSLGQGLEFLIYFQGNSAPDKSGLPSDRFSAERTGGSVSTLTIQRTQQEDSAVYLCASSPQGYVAFFGQGTRLTVV.